This TCR beta chain stems from a study of blood T cell repertoires in COVID-19. For the study at large: The study drew acute and convalescent COVID-19 samples from the United States, Italy and Spain. Sources were T cells, B-cell-depleted T cells, or PBMCs; the material itself was cDNA or gDNA.

Original processing methods: Amplifying reference gene primers gave estimates of nucleated cell counts. Libraries were prepared by immunoSEQ multiplex PCR; TCRdb keeps only in-frame clonotypes and omits some of them. The V and J calls and clone size come from that table; D and trimming were worked out from the DNA. Found here are more than 300,000 clones, around 87% of them singletons; the top ten hold 8.5% to 12%. While infection was still active, Seattle patients were enrolled and then followed longitudinally. V lost 4 bases, J lost 1 base, and 11 bases lay in between. CDR1 is SGHNT, CDR2 YYREEE, per germline (reference sequence). This CDR3 comprises 14 residues.

The V and J genes are TRBV5-4 and TRBJ1-2, with D possibly matching TRBD1 (6 bases). The sequenced material came from peripheral blood. This receptor was obtained from a woman aged 25 to 39 with COVID-19, enrolled during active disease. CDR3 sequence reads: CASSLDSLNYGYTF. The CDR3 DNA reads TGTGCCAGCAGCCTGGACAGCCTTAACTATGGCTACACCTTC.